This record looks at one T cell receptor beta chain sequence and its context. What it binds is unknown. The data were obtained in a study of cytomegalovirus exposure and HLA in healthy donors. Findings and limits, study-wide: Most observed TCR sequences were rare, whereas some public TCRs were detected in many donors. Accounts indicate the classifier identified cytomegalovirus status with strong specificity and sensitivity.

Produced via immunoSEQ multiplex PCR; TCRdb's table is partial and in-frame only. The table records about 360,000 clones, roughly 90% of them present only once. V was cut by 0 bases and J by 7 bases, with 16 bases left in between. Germline V gives CDR1 SGDLS, CDR2 YYNGEE. This CDR3 has 15 amino acids. The V gene is TRBV9, the J gene TRBJ1-2; D remains ambiguous. Sequencing used PBMCs. This TCR came from a woman younger than 30 in good health and CMV-seronegative. The CDR3: CASSVGLSPEAGYTF. The CDR3 DNA reads TGTGCCAGCAGCGTAGGTCTGTCCCCGGAGGCTGGCTACACCTTC.